This T cell receptor beta chain is from a study of T cell repertoires in aging, cancer and after chemotherapy. Across the whole study: Patients with chronic lymphocytic leukemia were sampled before and after fludarabine- or bendamustine-based chemotherapy. Findings and limits, study-wide: In hematological cancer patients, infiltrated lymphoid organs may have impaired thymic emigration or peripheral T cell expansion. Loss of evenness, beyond lost richness, contributed to age-related TCR diversity decline in cancer patients. Immunological memory after chemotherapy cannot be judged from the repertoire data.

TCR beta rearrangements were amplified from peripheral blood genomic DNA. V gave up 5 bases and J gave up 1 base, with 17 bases separating them. The CDR3 spans 16 residues. Germline V gene lookup returns CDR1 SGHKS and CDR2 YYEKEE (reference sequence). Rearranged V-D-J TRB sequences were amplified with a mixed TRB-A/B primer pool. TCRdb reprocessed the multiplex PCR reads via MiXCR and lists one record per CDR3 protein. The sample consists of around 4,300 distinct CDR3 sequences, roughly 36% of them appearing once. With respect to this clonotype: As yet, its antigen is unknown.

V and J are TRBV5-5 and TRBJ2-3; tentative D call: TRBD1 (6 bases). This receptor was obtained from a human donor with a blood cancer. Material for sequencing was blood. In DNA, the CDR3 is TGTGCCAGCAGACACGGACGGCACAGGGGCACAGATACGCAGTATTTT. This codes for CASRHGRHRGTDTQYF.